This T cell receptor beta chain was identified during a study of blood T cell repertoires in COVID-19. The junction had 2 bases not matched to a gene; V was cut back by 0 bases and J by 6 bases. The CDR3 has 16 amino acids. Germline V CDR1 and CDR2: SGHRS, YFSETQ. The data were produced by immunoSEQ multiplex PCR, yet TCRdb's version contains in-frame clones alone and is incomplete. The table has approximately 53,000 clones, around 86% seen once. The chain recombines TRBV5-1 with TRBJ2-1; 14 positions agree with TRBD2. The sequenced sample consisted of peripheral blood. The source of this sequence is a woman older than 75 with COVID-19, enrolled during active disease. The CDR3 region is CASSLATSGRANEQFF. The DNA for the CDR3 is TGCGCCAGCAGCTTGGCGACTAGCGGGAGGGCCAATGAGCAGTTCTTC.